A single TCR beta chain is shown here with its context. Its antigen is unknown. TCRdb re-derived calls from the 5' RACE reads in MiXCR, one entry per CDR3 protein. Seen here are about 920,000 distinct CDR3 sequences, roughly an eighth observed once, and the top ten hold around 1.5%. This sample is drawn from a study of identical twins. Study results and caveats: Modelling underestimated the level of out-of-frame TCR alpha sharing observed in monozygotic twins. Memory repertoires showed no such pattern, whereas abundant cord blood beta clonotypes carried fewer insertions.

V gave up 5 bases and J gave up 6 bases; unmatched junction bases: 6. Looked up from germline, CDR1 is MNHEY and CDR2 is SVGEGT. This CDR3 spans 15 amino acids. This sample also appeared in a second study, on yellow fever vaccine responses in identical twins.

The source of this sequence is a woman aged 18-29 years in good health. The chain recombines TRBV6-2 or TRBV6-3 with TRBJ2-7; TRBD2 aligns across 14 bases. Input material: PBMCs. The CDR3 here is CASSEGLAGVAEQYF. CDR3 nucleotides: TGTGCCAGCAGTGAGGGACTAGCGGGAGTTGCCGAGCAGTACTTC.